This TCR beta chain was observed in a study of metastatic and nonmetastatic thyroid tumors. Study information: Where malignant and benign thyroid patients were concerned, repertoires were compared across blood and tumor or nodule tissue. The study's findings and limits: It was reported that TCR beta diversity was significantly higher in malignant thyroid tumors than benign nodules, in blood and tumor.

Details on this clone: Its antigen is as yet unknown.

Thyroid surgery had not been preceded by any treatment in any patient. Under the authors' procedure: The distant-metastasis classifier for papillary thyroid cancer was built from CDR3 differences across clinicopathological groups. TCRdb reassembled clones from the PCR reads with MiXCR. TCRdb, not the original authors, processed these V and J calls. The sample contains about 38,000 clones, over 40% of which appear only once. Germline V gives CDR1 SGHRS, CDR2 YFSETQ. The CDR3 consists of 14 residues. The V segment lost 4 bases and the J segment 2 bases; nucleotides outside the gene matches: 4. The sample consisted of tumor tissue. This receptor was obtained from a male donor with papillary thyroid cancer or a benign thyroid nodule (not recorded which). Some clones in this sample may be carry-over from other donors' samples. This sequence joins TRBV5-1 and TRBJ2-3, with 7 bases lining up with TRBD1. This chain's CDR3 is CASSKGTDTDTQYF. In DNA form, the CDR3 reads TGCGCCAGCAGCAAAGGGACAGACACAGATACGCAGTATTTT.